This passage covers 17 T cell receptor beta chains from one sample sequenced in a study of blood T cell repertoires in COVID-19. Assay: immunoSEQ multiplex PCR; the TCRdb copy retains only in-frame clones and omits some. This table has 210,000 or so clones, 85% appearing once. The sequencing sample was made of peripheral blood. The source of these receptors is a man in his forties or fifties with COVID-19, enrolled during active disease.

The CDR3 protein is CASSARQGGGTEAFF. Written as DNA, the CDR3 is TGTGCCAGCAGCGCCCGACAGGGAGGAGGAACTGAAGCTTTCTTT. The chain combines TRBV9 with TRBJ1-1; 7 positions match TRBD1. The CDR3 is made up of 15 amino acids. Losses at the gene ends were 3 bases for V and 5 bases for J; bases not matched to a gene: 10. CDR1 SGDLS and CDR2 YYNGEE come from the germline V gene.

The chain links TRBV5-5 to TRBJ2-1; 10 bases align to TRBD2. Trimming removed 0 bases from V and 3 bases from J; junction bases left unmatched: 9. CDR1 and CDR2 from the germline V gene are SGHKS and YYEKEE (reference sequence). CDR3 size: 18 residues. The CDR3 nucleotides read TGTGCCAGCAGCTTGGCGGGGACTAGCGCCGTTTACTACAATGAGCAGTTCTTC. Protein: CASSLAGTSAVYYNEQFF.

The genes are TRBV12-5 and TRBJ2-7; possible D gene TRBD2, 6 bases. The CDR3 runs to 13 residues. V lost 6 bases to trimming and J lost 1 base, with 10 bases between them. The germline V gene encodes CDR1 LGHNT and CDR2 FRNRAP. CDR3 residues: CASGTGLSYEQYF. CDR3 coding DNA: TGTGCTAGTGGAACGGGACTTTCCTACGAGCAGTACTTC. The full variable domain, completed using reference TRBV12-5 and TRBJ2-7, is DARVTQTPRHKVTEMGQEVTMRCQPILGHNTVFWYRQTMMQGLELLAYFRNRAPLDDSGMPKDRFSAEMPDATLATLKIQPSEPRDSAVYFCASGTGLSYEQYFGPGTRLTVT.

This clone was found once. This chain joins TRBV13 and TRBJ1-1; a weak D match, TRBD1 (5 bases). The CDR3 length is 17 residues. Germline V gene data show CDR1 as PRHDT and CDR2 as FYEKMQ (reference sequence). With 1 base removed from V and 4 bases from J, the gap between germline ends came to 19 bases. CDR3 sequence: CASSLVGAGPRSTEAFF. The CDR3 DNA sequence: TGTGCCAGCAGCTTAGTAGGGGCCGGCCCGCGGAGCACTGAAGCTTTCTTT.

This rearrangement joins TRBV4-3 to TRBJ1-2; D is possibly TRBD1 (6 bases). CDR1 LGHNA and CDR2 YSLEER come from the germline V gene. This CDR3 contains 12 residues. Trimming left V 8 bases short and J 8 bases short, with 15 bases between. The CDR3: CASRATGSGYTF. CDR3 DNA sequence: TGCGCCAGCCGGGCGACAGGATCCGGCTACACCTTC.

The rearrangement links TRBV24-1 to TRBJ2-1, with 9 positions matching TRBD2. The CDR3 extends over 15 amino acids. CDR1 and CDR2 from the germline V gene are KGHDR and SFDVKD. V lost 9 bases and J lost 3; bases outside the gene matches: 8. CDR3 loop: CATGQERGVYNEQFF. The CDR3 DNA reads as TGTGCCACCGGTCAGGAGCGGGGGGTCTACAATGAGCAGTTCTTC.

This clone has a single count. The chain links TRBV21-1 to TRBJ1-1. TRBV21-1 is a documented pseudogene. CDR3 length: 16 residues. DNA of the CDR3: TGTGCCAGCAGCCCCGGTTGCTCGGAGGGGAACACTGAAGCTTTCTTT. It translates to CASSPGCSEGNTEAFF.

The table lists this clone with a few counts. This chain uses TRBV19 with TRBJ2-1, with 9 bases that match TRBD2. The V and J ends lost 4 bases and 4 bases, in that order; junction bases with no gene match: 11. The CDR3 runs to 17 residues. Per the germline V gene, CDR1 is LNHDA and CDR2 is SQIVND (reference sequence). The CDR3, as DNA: TGTGCCAGTAGTACCCGTCCGGGACTAGCAGGTTACAATGAGCAGTTCTTC. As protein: CASSTRPGLAGYNEQFF.

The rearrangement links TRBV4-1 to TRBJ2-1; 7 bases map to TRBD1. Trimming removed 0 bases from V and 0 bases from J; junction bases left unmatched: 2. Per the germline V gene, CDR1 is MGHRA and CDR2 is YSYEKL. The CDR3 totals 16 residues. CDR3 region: CASSQERDSSYNEQFF. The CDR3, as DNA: TGCGCCAGCAGCCAAGAACGGGACAGCTCCTACAATGAGCAGTTCTTC.

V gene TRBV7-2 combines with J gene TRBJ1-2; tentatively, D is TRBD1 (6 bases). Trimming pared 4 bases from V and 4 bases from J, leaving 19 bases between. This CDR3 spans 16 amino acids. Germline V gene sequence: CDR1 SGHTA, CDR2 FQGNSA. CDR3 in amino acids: CASSSEGGLWSYGYTF. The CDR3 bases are TGTGCCAGCAGCTCCGAAGGGGGATTGTGGAGCTATGGCTACACCTTC.

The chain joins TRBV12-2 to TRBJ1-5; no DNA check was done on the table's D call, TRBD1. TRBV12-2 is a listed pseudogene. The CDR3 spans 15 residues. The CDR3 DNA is TGTGCAAGTCGCCCCGGGACAGGGGATCCTCAGCCCCAGCATTTT. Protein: CASRPGTGDPQPQHF.

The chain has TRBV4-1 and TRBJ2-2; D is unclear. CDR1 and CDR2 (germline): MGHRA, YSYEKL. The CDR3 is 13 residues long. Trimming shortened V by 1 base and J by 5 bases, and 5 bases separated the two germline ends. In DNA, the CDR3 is TGCGCCAGCAGCCAAGTGTCGACCGGGGAGCTGTTTTTT. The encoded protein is CASSQVSTGELFF.

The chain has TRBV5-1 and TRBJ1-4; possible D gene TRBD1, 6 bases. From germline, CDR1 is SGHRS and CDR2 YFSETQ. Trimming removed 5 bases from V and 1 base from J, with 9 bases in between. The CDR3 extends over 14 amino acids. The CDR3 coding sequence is TGCGCCAGCAGTCAGGGGAAAACTAATGAAAAACTGTTTTTT. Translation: CASSQGKTNEKLFF. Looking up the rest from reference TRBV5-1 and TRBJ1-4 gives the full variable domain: KAGVTQTPRYLIKTRGQQVTLSCSPISGHRSVSWYQQTPGQGLQFLFEYFSETQRNKGNFPGRFSGRQFSNSRSEMNVSTLELGDSALYLCASSQGKTNEKLFFGSGTQLSVL.

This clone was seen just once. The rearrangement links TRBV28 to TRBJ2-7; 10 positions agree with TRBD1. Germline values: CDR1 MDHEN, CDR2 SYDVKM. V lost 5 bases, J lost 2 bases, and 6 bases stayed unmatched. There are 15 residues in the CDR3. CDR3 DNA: TGTGCCAGCAGTACCACCGGGACAGGGGCCTACGAGCAGTACTTC. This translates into CASSTTGTGAYEQYF. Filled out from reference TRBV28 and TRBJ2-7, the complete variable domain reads DVKVTQSSRYLVKRTGEKVFLECVQDMDHENMFWYRQDPGLGLRLIYFSYDVKMKEKGDIPEGYSVSREKKERFSLILESASTNQTSMYLCASSTTGTGAYEQYFGPGTRLTVT.

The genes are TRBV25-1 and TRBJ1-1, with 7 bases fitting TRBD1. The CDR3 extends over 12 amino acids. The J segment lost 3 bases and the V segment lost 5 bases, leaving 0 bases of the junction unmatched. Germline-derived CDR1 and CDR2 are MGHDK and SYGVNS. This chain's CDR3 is CASSTGDTEAFF. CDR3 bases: TGTGCCAGCAGTACAGGGGACACTGAAGCTTTCTTT.

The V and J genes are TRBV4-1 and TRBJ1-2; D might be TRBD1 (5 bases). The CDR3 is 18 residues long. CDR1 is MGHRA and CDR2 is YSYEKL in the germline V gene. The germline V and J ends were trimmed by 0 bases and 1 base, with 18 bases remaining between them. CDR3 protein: CASSQDAGGAGNNYGYTF. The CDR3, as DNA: TGCGCCAGCAGCCAAGATGCTGGAGGGGCCGGGAATAACTATGGCTACACCTTC.

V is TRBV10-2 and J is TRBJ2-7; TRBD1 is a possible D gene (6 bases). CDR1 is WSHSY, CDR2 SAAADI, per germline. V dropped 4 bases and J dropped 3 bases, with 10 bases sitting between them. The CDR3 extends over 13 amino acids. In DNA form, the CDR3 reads TGCGCCAGCAGTGGCCAGGGGCACTACGAGCAGTACTTC. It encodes CASSGQGHYEQYF.